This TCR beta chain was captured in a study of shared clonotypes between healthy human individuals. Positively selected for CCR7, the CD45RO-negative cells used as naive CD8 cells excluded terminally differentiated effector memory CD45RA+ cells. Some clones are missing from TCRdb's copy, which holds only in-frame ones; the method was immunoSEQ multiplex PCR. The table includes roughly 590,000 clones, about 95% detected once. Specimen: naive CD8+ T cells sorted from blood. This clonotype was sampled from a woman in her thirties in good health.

DNA for the CDR3: TGTGCCACCAGCAGTGGCAGCACCTACGAGCAGTACTTC. Amino acids: CATSSGSTYEQYF. This rearrangement joins TRBV15 to TRBJ2-7; the D is unclear. Trimming took 3 bases from V and 2 from J, leaving 8 bases between them. This CDR3 spans 13 amino acids. CDR1 and CDR2 from the germline V gene are LNHNV and YYDKDF (reference sequence).